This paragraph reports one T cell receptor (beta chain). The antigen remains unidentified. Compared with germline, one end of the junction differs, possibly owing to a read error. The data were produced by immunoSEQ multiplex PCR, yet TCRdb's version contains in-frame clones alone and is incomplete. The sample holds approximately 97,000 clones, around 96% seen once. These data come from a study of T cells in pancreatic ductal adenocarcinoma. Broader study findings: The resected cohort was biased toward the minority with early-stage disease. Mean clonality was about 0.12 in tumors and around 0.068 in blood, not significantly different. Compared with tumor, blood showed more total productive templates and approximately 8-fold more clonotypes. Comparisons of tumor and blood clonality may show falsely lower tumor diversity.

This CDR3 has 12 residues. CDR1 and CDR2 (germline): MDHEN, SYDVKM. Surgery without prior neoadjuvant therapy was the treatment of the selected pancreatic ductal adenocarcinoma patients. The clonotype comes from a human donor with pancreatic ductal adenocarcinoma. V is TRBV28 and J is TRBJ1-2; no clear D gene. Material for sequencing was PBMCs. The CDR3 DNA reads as TGTGCCAGCAGTCCCGATAACTTTGGCTACACCTTC. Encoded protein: CASSPDNFGYTF.